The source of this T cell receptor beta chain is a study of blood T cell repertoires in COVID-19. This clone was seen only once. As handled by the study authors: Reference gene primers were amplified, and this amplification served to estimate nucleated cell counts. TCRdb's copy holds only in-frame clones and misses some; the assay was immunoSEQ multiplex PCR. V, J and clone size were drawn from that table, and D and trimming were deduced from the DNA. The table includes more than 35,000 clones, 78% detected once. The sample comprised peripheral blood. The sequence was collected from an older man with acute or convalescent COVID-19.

CDR3 nucleotide sequence: TGCGCCAGCAGCCAAGATCAGGGGAGAAGTATTGGCTACACCTTC. Translated: CASSQDQGRSIGYTF. V gene TRBV4-3 combines with J gene TRBJ1-2; tentative D call: TRBD1 (6 bases). Trimming left V 0 bases short and J 7 bases short, with 15 bases between. The CDR3 contains 15 residues. The germline CDR1 and CDR2 sequences are LGHNA and YSLEER.